The clone carrying this T cell receptor beta chain was seen many times. Carrying unique molecular identifiers, the cDNA also gained a universal primer site through template switching. TCRdb processed the 5' RACE reads anew with MiXCR; each CDR3 protein has one entry. The sample records 150,000 or so distinct CDR3 sequences, 3.5% being singletons. This record belongs to a study of identical twins. From germline, CDR1 is ENHRY and CDR2 SYGVKD. Losses at the gene ends were 2 bases for V and 1 base for J; bases not matched to a gene: 1. The CDR3 runs 14 residues. This rearrangement joins TRBV10-3 to TRBJ2-7, with 8 bases that match TRBD1. Sequenced material: memory T cells sorted from blood. This receptor was identified in a man between 18 and 29 years old in good health. The CDR3 DNA is TGTGCCATCAGTGAGACAGGGGGGTCCTACGAGCAGTACTTC. It yields the protein CAISETGGSYEQYF.